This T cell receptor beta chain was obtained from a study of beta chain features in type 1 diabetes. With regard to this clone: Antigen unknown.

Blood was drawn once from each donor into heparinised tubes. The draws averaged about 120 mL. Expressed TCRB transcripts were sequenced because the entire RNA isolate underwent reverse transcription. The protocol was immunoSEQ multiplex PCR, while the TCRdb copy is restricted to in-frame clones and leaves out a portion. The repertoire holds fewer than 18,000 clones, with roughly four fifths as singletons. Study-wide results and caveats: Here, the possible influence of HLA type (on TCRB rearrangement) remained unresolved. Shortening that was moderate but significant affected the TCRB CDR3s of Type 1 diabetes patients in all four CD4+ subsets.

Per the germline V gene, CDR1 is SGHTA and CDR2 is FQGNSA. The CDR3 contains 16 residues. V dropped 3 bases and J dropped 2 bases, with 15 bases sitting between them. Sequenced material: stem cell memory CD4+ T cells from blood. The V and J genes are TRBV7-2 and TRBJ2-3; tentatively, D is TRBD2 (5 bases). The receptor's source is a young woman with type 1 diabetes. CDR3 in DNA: TGTGCCAGCAGCTTTATAGCGAGACTGAACACAGATACGCAGTATTTT. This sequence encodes CASSFIARLNTDTQYF.